The 23 T cell receptor beta chains below come from one sample, sequenced in a study of cytomegalovirus exposure and HLA in healthy donors. With 60 Vbeta and 13 Jbeta primers, the PCR was carried out. Profiled with immunoSEQ multiplex PCR; TCRdb holds only in-frame clones, not every one. This table holds 55,000 to 70,000 clones, roughly 68% found once. The sample comprised PBMCs. These receptors all stem from a woman aged 60-70 years in good health and CMV-seropositive.

V gene TRBV19 combines with J gene TRBJ1-1, with D unresolved. The CDR3 spans 12 residues. V was pared by 6 bases and J by 5 bases, with 10 bases between. Looked up from germline, CDR1 is LNHDA and CDR2 is SQIVND (reference sequence). In nucleotides, the CDR3 is TGTGCCAGTAGGGCGGGTGCGACTGAAGCTTTCTTT. It specifies CASRAGATEAFF.

The chain carries TRBV27 and TRBJ1-1, with D perhaps matching TRBD1 (6 bases). This CDR3 spans 16 amino acids. Per the germline V gene, CDR1 is MNHEY and CDR2 is SMNVEV (reference sequence). Trimming stripped 2 bases from V and 4 bases from J, with 17 bases between. The CDR3 spells CASSLGGTPYRTEAFF. The CDR3 nucleotides are TGTGCCAGCAGTTTAGGTGGGACACCCTACCGCACTGAAGCTTTCTTT.

The V call is TRBV18, the J call TRBJ2-2, with a tentative D call TRBD2 (6 bases). V was cut by 6 bases and J by 3 bases, with 17 bases left in between. This CDR3 contains 16 residues. Germline V gene sequence: CDR1 KGHSH, CDR2 LQKENI. The CDR3: CASSPGRQGHTGELFF. In nucleotides, the CDR3 is TGTGCCAGCTCTCCAGGGAGGCAGGGACACACCGGGGAGCTGTTTTTT. The full variable domain, completed using reference TRBV18 and TRBJ2-2, is NAGVMQNPRHLVRRRGQEARLRCSPMKGHSHVYWYRQLPEEGLKFMVYLQKENIIDESGMPKERFSAEFPKEGPSILRIQQVVRGDSAAYFCASSPGRQGHTGELFFGEGSRLTVL.

This clone was recorded a few times. V usage is TRBV19 and J usage is TRBJ1-1; 7 nucleotides agree with TRBD1. The CDR3 consists of 14 residues. Germline lookup yields CDR1 LNHDA and CDR2 SQIVND (reference sequence). After removal of 3 bases from V and 6 bases from J, the junction contained 7 bases not matched to a gene. In nucleotides, the CDR3 is TGTGCCAGTAGTATTGTGACAACAGGGGCTGAAGCTTTCTTT. This codes for CASSIVTTGAEAFF.

The chain combines TRBV7-6 with TRBJ2-7; no reliable D call. This CDR3 contains 13 residues. Germline V CDR1 and CDR2: SGHVS, FNYEAQ. The ends were cut back, 1 base at V and 3 bases at J, with 7 bases in the middle. CDR3 DNA sequence: TGTGCCAGCAGCTTAGGGTCGAACTACGAGCAGTACGTC. It is translated as CASSLGSNYEQYV.

The V call is TRBV25-1, the J call TRBJ2-3, with a possible D match to TRBD2 (5 bases). V was pared by 5 bases and J by 2 bases, with 17 bases between. Germline V gene lookup returns CDR1 MGHDK and CDR2 SYGVNS. The CDR3 consists of 16 residues. The CDR3 reads CASSRGPNPFTDTQYF. The CDR3 DNA is TGTGCCAGCAGTCGAGGGCCTAATCCCTTCACAGATACGCAGTATTTT.

The rearrangement joins TRBV2 to TRBJ2-1; 7 nucleotides line up with TRBD1. With 7 bases clipped from V and 4 bases from J, the junction kept 7 bases outside the gene matches. The CDR3 covers 14 residues. Germline CDR1 reads SNHLY; CDR2 reads FYNNEI. The CDR3 DNA sequence: TGTGCCAGCAAGGTTGGACAGGCTTACAATGAGCAGTTCTTC. Its translation: CASKVGQAYNEQFF.

This chain connects TRBV2 to TRBJ1-1, with D maybe TRBD1 (6 bases). Germline V CDR1 and CDR2: SNHLY, FYNNEI. This CDR3 has 10 residues. Trimming took 10 bases from V and 11 from J, leaving 14 bases between them. CDR3: CATGQRPAFF. The CDR3 bases are TGTGCCACAGGACAGCGGCCGGCTTTCTTT.

This rearrangement joins TRBV5-1 to TRBJ2-7; 9 nucleotides align to TRBD1. The CDR3 is 14 residues long. The junction had 5 bases not matched to a gene; V was cut back by 3 bases and J by 4 bases. Germline-derived CDR1 and CDR2 are SGHRS and YFSETQ. CDR3 sequence (DNA): TGCGCCAGCAGCTGGGGACAGGGAAAATACGAGCAGTACTTC. As protein: CASSWGQGKYEQYF.

V and J are TRBV19 and TRBJ1-5, with D possibly TRBD1 on 5 matching bases. This CDR3 has 12 amino acids. Trimming cost V 5 bases and J 9 bases, with 11 bases left between them. Germline V gene lookup returns CDR1 LNHDA and CDR2 SQIVND (reference sequence). The CDR3 is CASSSGLPPQHF. CDR3 coding DNA: TGTGCCAGTAGTTCAGGGTTACCGCCCCAGCATTTT.

The V call is TRBV6-6, the J call TRBJ1-4, with D perhaps TRBD1 (5 bases). CDR1 and CDR2 (germline): MNHNY, SVGAGI (reference sequence). The CDR3 runs to 14 residues. With 4 bases removed from V and 7 bases from J, the gap between germline ends came to 13 bases. CDR3 in DNA: TGTGCCAGCAGTTGGACCCCAGGGTTTGAAAAACTGTTTTTT. Amino acid sequence: CASSWTPGFEKLFF.

The chain joins TRBV4-1 to TRBJ1-6; D is undetermined. From germline, CDR1 is MGHRA and CDR2 YSYEKL. The CDR3 has 17 amino acids. V was clipped by 3 bases and J by 0 bases, with 12 bases between them. Here the CDR3 DNA reads TGCGCCAGCAGCCATGCCAGAGGGCCCTCCTATAATTCACCCCTCCACTTT. Residues: CASSHARGPSYNSPLHF.

This chain uses TRBV29-1 with TRBJ2-1; 11 nucleotides match TRBD2. The V segment lost 5 bases and the J segment 9 bases; nucleotides outside the gene matches: 9. The CDR3 loop spans 14 amino acids. Germline CDR1 SQVTM, CDR2 ANQGSEA. The CDR3, as DNA: TGCAGCGTTAGCACTAGCGGGGGCCGCGGTGAGCAGTTCTTC. This encodes CSVSTSGGRGEQFF.

The chain has TRBV5-1 and TRBJ2-5; 10 nucleotides agree with TRBD2. Germline V gene sequence: CDR1 SGHRS, CDR2 YFSETQ. J gave up 2 bases and V 3 bases, and 1 base lay outside the gene matches. The CDR3 is 14 residues long. The CDR3, as DNA: TGCGCCAGCAGCTGGACTAGCGGACAAGAGACCCAGTACTTC. It is translated as CASSWTSGQETQYF. Full variable domain (remainder filled in from reference TRBV5-1 and TRBJ2-5): KAGVTQTPRYLIKTRGQQVTLSCSPISGHRSVSWYQQTPGQGLQFLFEYFSETQRNKGNFPGRFSGRQFSNSRSEMNVSTLELGDSALYLCASSWTSGQETQYFGPGTRLLVL.

In regard to this clone: Germline is not matched at one junction end, which may reflect a read error. This rearrangement joins TRBV7-8 to TRBJ1-6; 7 bases agree with TRBD1. Germline CDR1 is SGHVS and CDR2 is FQNEAQ. The CDR3 contains 14 residues. The CDR3 sequence: CASNSDRVNSPLHF. The CDR3, as DNA: TGTGCCAGCAACAGTGACAGGGTCAATTCGCCCCTCCACTTT.

The chain employs TRBV7-2 and TRBJ1-1, with D unclear. This CDR3 has 14 residues. The V and J ends lost 3 bases and 0 bases respectively, with 8 bases between them. The germline gives CDR1 SGHTA, CDR2 FQGNSA. In DNA, the CDR3 is TGTGCCAGCAGCTTTCACACTATGAACACTGAAGCTTTCTTT. Amino acid sequence: CASSFHTMNTEAFF.

V is TRBV30 and J is TRBJ1-2; 7 bases map to TRBD1. Germline V gene data show CDR1 as GTSNPN and CDR2 as SVGIG (reference sequence). The CDR3 has 14 residues. V lost 1 base, J lost 4 bases, and 6 bases stayed unmatched. CDR3 in amino acids: CAWSAQGQGYGYTF. For the CDR3, the DNA is TGTGCCTGGAGTGCACAGGGGCAGGGCTATGGCTACACCTTC.

This rearrangement joins TRBV9 to TRBJ1-5; perhaps TRBD1 as D (6 bases). This CDR3 spans 16 amino acids. CDR1 is SGDLS, CDR2 YYNGEE, per germline. V shed 4 bases and J shed 1 base, with 15 bases lying between them. The CDR3 DNA follows: TGTGCCAGCAGCTTGTCTGCGGACAGAAGCAATCAGCCCCAGCATTTT. Translating it yields CASSLSADRSNQPQHF. Variable domain in full (rest from reference TRBV9 and TRBJ1-5): DSGVTQTPKHLITATGQRVTLRCSPRSGDLSVYWYQQSLDQGLQFLIQYYNGEERAKGNILERFSAQQFPDLHSELNLSSLELGDSALYFCASSLSADRSNQPQHFGDGTRLSIL.

The genes are TRBV7-2 and TRBJ2-3, with 14 bases lining up with TRBD2. The CDR3 is 19 residues long. Germline V gene data show CDR1 as SGHTA and CDR2 as FQGNSA. V gave up 5 bases and J gave up 3 bases; unmatched junction bases: 13. CDR3 in DNA: TGTGCCAGCAGCCAAAGGACTAGCGGGGGGATCGGTTTTACAGATACGCAGTATTTT. It is translated as CASSQRTSGGIGFTDTQYF.

The chain uses TRBV30 and TRBJ1-2, with TRBD1 matching 9 bases. In germline, CDR1 is GTSNPN, CDR2 SVGIG (reference sequence). The CDR3 is made up of 12 amino acids. After removal of 2 bases from V and 8 bases from J, the junction contained 3 bases not matched to a gene. The CDR3 DNA reads TGTGCCTGGAGTCCGACAGGGGGAGGCTACACCTTC. Amino acids: CAWSPTGGGYTF.

Concerning this clone: The junction differs from germline at one of its ends, possibly a read error. V is TRBV7-7 and J is TRBJ2-2; 8 bases are a match to TRBD2. This CDR3 region has 13 residues. The germline gives CDR1 SSHAT, CDR2 FNYEAQ (reference sequence). CDR3: CASSTSGTGELFF. The DNA of the CDR3 is TGTGCTAGCAGCACTAGCGGCACCGGGGAGCTGTTTTTT. The full variable domain, with the rest looked up from reference TRBV7-7 and TRBJ2-2, is GAGVSQSPRYKVTKRGQDVTLRCDPISSHATLYWYQQALGQGPEFLTYFNYEAQPDKSGLPSDRFSAERPEGSISTLTIQRTEQRDSAMYRCASSTSGTGELFFGEGSRLTVL.

V is TRBV9 and J is TRBJ2-3, with D perhaps TRBD2 (6 bases). The CDR3 has 15 residues. V was clipped by 2 bases and J by 6 bases, with 16 bases between them. Germline-derived CDR1 and CDR2 are SGDLS and YYNGEE. DNA of the CDR3: TGTGCCAGCAGCGTTCGGGGCGGGACCCCGGATACGCAGTATTTT. Translated, it gives CASSVRGGTPDTQYF.

The sample holds a few counts of this clone. The rearrangement joins TRBV27 to TRBJ1-1; TRBD1 is a possible D gene (5 bases). The ends were cut back, 5 bases at V and 4 bases at J, with 11 bases in the middle. Germline V gene data show CDR1 as MNHEY and CDR2 as SMNVEV (reference sequence). The CDR3 loop spans 13 amino acids. Written as DNA, the CDR3 is TGTGCCAGCAGTGACAGCGCGCGCACTGAAGCTTTCTTT. As protein: CASSDSARTEAFF.